The clone carrying this TCR beta chain was counted at least ten times. Its antigen remains unknown. This sample is drawn from a study of Graves' ophthalmopathy and Graves' hyperthyroidism. Whole-study findings and limits: Most clonotypes expanded in thyroid above 0.001 frequency were present in blood too. Ophthalmopathy cases were distinguished from stable hyperthyroidism by a 13-signature model, reaching roughly 90% sensitivity and about 80% specificity.

Beta-chain TCR CDR3 regions were amplified from RNA transcripts. HTBI primers served in a first-round RT-PCR, which a second-round multiplex PCR followed. From the multiplex PCR reads, TCRdb called clonotypes with MiXCR, one entry per CDR3 protein. Counted here are hundreds of thousands of distinct CDR3 sequences, more than 20% occurring once; the ten biggest clones make up 2.5% to 3%. Germline assignment: CDR1 MNHEY and CDR2 SVGEGT. V lost 7 bases and J lost 3, with 10 bases in between. CDR3 length: 12 amino acids. Sequencing was done on a sample of peripheral blood. This sequence joins TRBV6-2 or TRBV6-3 and TRBJ2-7; possibly TRBD2 for D (6 bases). The sequence was obtained from a woman between 18 and 29 years old with stable Graves' hyperthyroidism. In nucleotides, the CDR3 is TGTGCCAGCACTGGGAGGAACTACGAGCAGTACTTC. It codes for CASTGRNYEQYF.